The 20 T cell receptor beta chains given below trace back to one sample, sequenced in a study of cytomegalovirus exposure and HLA in healthy donors. PCR primers comprised 60 Vbeta and 13 Jbeta primers. TCRdb's copy holds only in-frame clones and misses some; the assay was immunoSEQ multiplex PCR. The table records 200,000 to 250,000 clones, 77% of them present only once. Sequenced: PBMCs. Receptor source: an older woman in good health and CMV-seropositive.

This chain connects TRBV5-4 to TRBJ2-3, with D possibly TRBD1 on 5 matching bases. CDR1 and CDR2 from the germline V gene are SGHNT and YYREEE (reference sequence). There are 14 residues in the CDR3. V was clipped by 0 bases and J by 2 bases, with 7 bases between them. The DNA of the CDR3 is TGTGCCAGCAGCTTGGGGGGCCACACAGATACGCAGTATTTT. Its protein product is CASSLGGHTDTQYF.

DNA for the CDR3: TGTGCCGGCCACCAAGGGGATGGTGGCTACACCTTC. Protein: CAGHQGDGGYTF. The V and J genes are TRBV30 and TRBJ1-2; D is perhaps TRBD1 (5 bases). The length of the CDR3 is 12 residues. Germline V gene sequence: CDR1 GTSNPN, CDR2 SVGIG (reference sequence). With 8 bases removed from V and 7 bases from J, the gap between germline ends came to 17 bases.

This sequence joins TRBV4-1 and TRBJ2-5, with 15 bases lining up with TRBD2. CDR3 length: 18 amino acids. The junction had 9 bases not matched to a gene; V was cut back by 2 bases and J by 5 bases. The germline gives CDR1 MGHRA, CDR2 YSYEKL. As DNA, the CDR3 is TGCGCCAGCAGCCAACCGGGACTAGCGGGGGGAGGTGCGGAGACCCAGTACTTC. Its translation: CASSQPGLAGGGAETQYF.

The gene calls are TRBV30 and TRBJ2-3, with 8 nucleotides matching TRBD2. CDR1 is GTSNPN and CDR2 is SVGIG in the germline V gene (reference sequence). V lost 0 bases and J lost 7; bases outside the gene matches: 9. The CDR3 is 15 amino acids. CDR3 nucleotide sequence: TGTGCCTGGAGTGTTGGTAGCGGGAATATAAATACGCAGTATTTT. As protein: CAWSVGSGNINTQYF.

The gene calls are TRBV11-2 and TRBJ2-2; 11 bases agree with TRBD2. CDR3 length: 16 amino acids. Germline-derived CDR1 and CDR2 are SGHAT and FQNNGV. Trimming at V came to 5 bases and at J to 5 bases, leaving 7 bases not matched to a gene. The CDR3 region is CASSPRLAGLTGELFF. The CDR3 coding sequence is TGTGCCAGCAGCCCCCGACTAGCGGGACTAACCGGGGAGCTGTTTTTT.

The gene calls are TRBV2 and TRBJ1-5; the match to TRBD1 covers 12 bases. The CDR3 is made up of 15 amino acids. The trim removed 6 bases at V and 7 bases at J, leaving 7 bases unmatched. In germline, CDR1 is SNHLY, CDR2 FYNNEI. Here the CDR3 DNA reads TGTGCCAGCAGATTGGGACAGGGGGCAGGGCAGCCCCAGCATTTT. Amino acid sequence: CASRLGQGAGQPQHF.

This clone was detected only a few times. The chain is built from TRBV6-5 and TRBJ2-7; 9 bases agree with TRBD1. This CDR3 spans 14 amino acids. The V gene's germline CDR1 is MNHEY and CDR2 SVGAGI. Losses at the gene ends were 7 bases for V and 0 bases for J; bases not matched to a gene: 4. The CDR3 nucleotides are TGTGCCAGCACCTCGACAGGGGGCTCCTACGAGCAGTACTTC. Protein sequence: CASTSTGGSYEQYF.

This clone has only one observation. CDR3 sequence (DNA): TGTGCCTGGAGTGTAAGCGGGAGCGTGGGAGAGCAGTACTTC. Its translation is CAWSVSGSVGEQYF. The rearrangement uses TRBV30 and TRBJ2-7; 8 nucleotides agree with TRBD2. The CDR3 runs 14 residues. Trimming cost V 0 bases and J 7 bases; bases outside gene matches: 8. CDR1 is GTSNPN and CDR2 is SVGIG in the germline V gene (reference sequence).

J is TRBJ1-2 and V is TRBV5-4, with 7 bases that match TRBD1. Germline-derived CDR1 and CDR2 are SGHNT and YYREEE (reference sequence). After removal of 4 bases from V and 8 bases from J, the junction contained 11 bases not matched to a gene. The CDR3 totals 14 residues. The CDR3 DNA reads as TGTGCCAGCAGCGGGGGGCAGGGGGTCGGAGGCTACACCTTC. Translated, it gives CASSGGQGVGGYTF.

As for this clone: The junction differs from germline at one of its ends, possibly a read error. J is TRBJ2-3 and V is TRBV7-9; 8 positions match TRBD2. The CDR3 loop spans 14 amino acids. CDR1 and CDR2 (germline): SEHNR, FQNEAQ (reference sequence). CDR3 sequence reads: CSSSLTREGDTQYF. As DNA, the CDR3 is TGTTCCAGCAGCCTTACCCGGGAGGGGGATACGCAGTATTTT.

The V gene is TRBV29-1, the J gene TRBJ1-3; possibly TRBD1 for D (6 bases). Germline V gene sequence: CDR1 SQVTM, CDR2 ANQGSEA. The V end lost 6 bases, the J end lost 2 bases, and 8 bases lay between the germline ends. This CDR3 has 12 amino acids. CDR3 DNA: TGCAGCGTCTGGACAGCTGGAAACACCATATATTTT. Its protein is CSVWTAGNTIYF.

The V call is TRBV5-4, the J call TRBJ1-2; TRBD1 is a possible D gene (5 bases). Germline CDR1 reads SGHNT; CDR2 reads YYREEE (reference sequence). V gave up 4 bases and J gave up 0 bases, with 13 bases separating them. The CDR3 sequence is 15 residues long. This chain's CDR3 is CASSGGGLANYGYTF. The CDR3 bases are TGTGCCAGCAGCGGGGGGGGGTTAGCTAACTATGGCTACACCTTC. Supplemented by reference TRBV5-4 and TRBJ1-2, the full variable domain reads ETGVTQSPTHLIKTRGQQVTLRCSSQSGHNTVSWYQQALGQGPQFIFQYYREEENGRGNFPPRFSGLQFPNYSSELNVNALELDDSALYLCASSGGGLANYGYTFGSGTRLTVV.

This clone was observed a single time. The chain uses TRBV10-1 and TRBJ1-2, with D possibly being TRBD1 (5 bases). Between the trimmed V and J ends, which lost 0 bases and 2 bases, there was a span of 10 bases. The CDR3 sequence is 15 residues long. Germline CDR1 is WNHNN and CDR2 is SYGVQD (reference sequence). The DNA of the CDR3 is TGCGCCAGCAGTGAGTCTTCAGGGCCCAACTATGGCTACACCTTC. It encodes CASSESSGPNYGYTF.

J is TRBJ1-3 and V is TRBV5-1; a weak D match, TRBD1 (6 bases). There are 15 residues in the CDR3. Trimming stripped 0 bases from V and 3 bases from J, with 10 bases between. Germline CDR1 and CDR2: SGHRS and YFSETQ. This CDR3 reads CASSLAQTGGNTIYF. The CDR3 DNA sequence: TGCGCCAGCAGCTTGGCGCAGACAGGTGGAAACACCATATATTTT. The full variable domain, with the rest looked up from reference TRBV5-1 and TRBJ1-3, is KAGVTQTPRYLIKTRGQQVTLSCSPISGHRSVSWYQQTPGQGLQFLFEYFSETQRNKGNFPGRFSGRQFSNSRSEMNVSTLELGDSALYLCASSLAQTGGNTIYFGEGSWLTVV.

The J gene is TRBJ1-4, the V gene TRBV11-2; a possible D gene is TRBD1 (5 bases). Looked up from germline, CDR1 is SGHAT and CDR2 is FQNNGV. The CDR3 loop spans 14 amino acids. Trimming shortened V by 5 bases and J by 5 bases, and 12 bases separated the two germline ends. The CDR3 protein is CASSRDGGNEKLFF. For the CDR3, the DNA is TGTGCCAGCAGCCGGGACGGGGGGAATGAAAAACTGTTTTTT.

In its sample, this clone was seen a few times. The chain carries TRBV28 and TRBJ1-4; 8 bases map to TRBD1. This CDR3 spans 16 amino acids. J was trimmed by 8 bases and V by 0 bases; bases with no gene match: 8. From germline, CDR1 is MDHEN and CDR2 SYDVKM. The CDR3 spells CASSLWGQEGFEKLFF. In nucleotides, the CDR3 is TGTGCCAGCAGTTTATGGGGACAGGAGGGTTTCGAAAAACTGTTTTTT. The complete variable domain, with remaining parts taken from reference TRBV28 and TRBJ1-4, reads DVKVTQSSRYLVKRTGEKVFLECVQDMDHENMFWYRQDPGLGLRLIYFSYDVKMKEKGDIPEGYSVSREKKERFSLILESASTNQTSMYLCASSLWGQEGFEKLFFGSGTQLSVL.

This chain connects TRBV5-1 to TRBJ2-3; 8 nucleotides agree with TRBD2. J was trimmed by 6 bases and V by 1 base; bases with no gene match: 4. Germline V gene sequence: CDR1 SGHRS, CDR2 YFSETQ. This CDR3 is 14 amino acids long. The DNA for the CDR3 is TGCGCCAGCAGCTTGACGGGAGGGCGGGATACGCAGTATTTT. This sequence encodes CASSLTGGRDTQYF.

As regards this clone: The same CDR3 is also encoded by other DNA sequences in this sample. The chain couples TRBV28 to TRBJ1-2; no definite D call. The CDR3 is 13 residues long. The germline gives CDR1 MDHEN, CDR2 SYDVKM. Trimming removed 6 bases from V and 3 bases from J, with 11 bases in between. CDR3 sequence (DNA): TGTGCCAGCAGCTCCGCCGGGGACTATGGCTACACCTTC. It translates to CASSSAGDYGYTF.

The chain has TRBV30 and TRBJ2-2; D gene uncertain. V was pared by 2 bases and J by 6 bases, with 7 bases between. The V gene's germline CDR1 is GTSNPN and CDR2 SVGIG (reference sequence). The CDR3 is 12 amino acids. CDR3: CAWSRLAGELFF. The CDR3 DNA follows: TGTGCCTGGAGTAGGCTAGCCGGGGAGCTGTTTTTT.

This clone showed up just a few times. The chain uses TRBV5-4 and TRBJ1-4, with D possibly TRBD1 on 6 matching bases. The CDR3 is made up of 13 amino acids. The germline V and J ends were trimmed by 4 bases and 8 bases, with 12 bases remaining between them. From germline, CDR1 is SGHNT and CDR2 YYREEE (reference sequence). This CDR3 reads CASSTRTAEKLFF. CDR3 nucleotide sequence: TGTGCCAGCAGCACGAGGACAGCGGAAAAACTGTTTTTT.